This T cell receptor (beta chain) was captured by sequencing in a study of prognosis after radiotherapy for stage I lung cancer (dated by TCRdb to the early 2020s). Broadly, across the study: Between April 2018 and 2019, fewer than 20 stage I NSCLC patients were enrolled in Nanjing, China. The study profiled peripheral blood TCR beta repertoires from stage I NSCLC patients before and after stereotactic body radiotherapy and related them to distant failure. After SBRT, distant metastases developed in four of the 19 patients at a median of approximately seven months, while the remaining 15 patients had no significant progression. Concurrent therapy was not administered to any patient alongside SBRT. The study sequenced around 40 blood samples from around 19 patients, one before and one after SBRT per patient. On tumor histology, around twelve patients had adenocarcinoma and about seven had squamous cell carcinoma. SBRT was given in 3 to 5 fractions with a biologically effective dose of at least 100 Gy, using image-guided IMRT or VMAT. Enrolled patients comprised 12 to 15 with newly diagnosed primary stage I lung tumors and several with oligometastatic NSCLC after surgical resection of the primary tumor. All patients were regarded as medically inoperable, because of comorbidities in over 10 patients and refusal of surgery in several patients. The cohort comprised 10 to 15 men and more than 5 women with a median age of approximately 74 years, ranging from roughly 50 to 84 years. The paper as a whole reports these results and caveats: No determination of tumor specificity was made for expanded TCR clones. Differences in TRBV and TRBJ usage frequencies by metastasis status were reportedly observed in two V genes at baseline and in several V and two J genes after SBRT. After SBRT, the number of unique TCR clones decreased (median about 9,900 before versus about 6,900 after; Wilcoxon paired P=0.011). Post-SBRT Shannon entropy and its change from baseline were lower in patients who developed distant metastases; baseline Shannon entropy was not associated with metastases. None of the reported P values were adjusted for multiple comparisons. The small cohort and short follow-up limited the study, so independent validation of the findings is needed.

Two rounds of multiplex PCR were used to amplify the TCR beta CDR3 region from genomic DNA. The first PCR round used primers specific to each TRBV and TRBJ gene, and the primer sequences were filed in Chinese patent CN105087789A. Universal primers were used in the second PCR round. The Roche High Pure PCR Template Preparation Kit was used to extract genomic DNA from frozen PBMCs. Paired-end sequencing with 151 bp reads was performed on the libraries using an Illumina HiSeq 3000. As for how the authors treated the data: CutAdapt was used to remove raw reads lacking the multiplex PCR primer sequences. PEAR was used to merge high-quality paired reads into contigs. MiXCR assigned TRB V, D and J gene segments to each contig by aligning to reference sequences. CDR3 sequences were clustered by base quality and sequence similarity to remove sequencing errors. Diversity was measured as Shannon entropy normalized by the natural log of productive TCR sequence number. One minus Shannon entropy divided by the natural log of the number of unique clonotypes was used as the definition of clonality. Using the Youden index from ROC curves, the researchers picked the repertoire-metric cut-offs for progression-free survival, and all analyses were carried out in R 3.5.3. The public reads were reanalyzed by TCRdb: fastp trimming at Q25, MiXCR alignment, in-frame beta chains only. Every entry covers one CDR3 protein and lists the most common genes and DNA from its rows. These V and J calls rely on TCRdb rather than the paper's analysis. The sample includes some 19,000 distinct CDR3 sequences, with roughly 53% observed a single time. The ten largest clones represent about 30% of the sample.

This clonotype was detected many times. Its antigen remains undetermined. No base qualities exist here, and no much larger clone lies one base off it. V ends up 6 bases short and J 9 bases short, with an unmatched junction base count of 14. Its CDR3 holds 15 amino acids, cysteine through phenylalanine. Only the CDR3 DNA stays, 45 bases, in frame from base 1. From a lookup of the germline V gene, CDR1 and CDR2 are SNHLY and FYNNEI. No patient had a history of other malignancies or prior chemotherapy or radiotherapy, and all had node-negative disease on CT and PET/CT. Roughly 6 milliliters of peripheral venous blood were drawn into EDTA tubes at each of two time points. Ficoll-Paque Plus density-gradient centrifugation was used to isolate PBMCs. Right after collection, samples were kept at -80 degrees C until analysis.

The sequencing used PBMCs, collected before or after stereotactic body radiation therapy (not recorded which). This receptor chain uses TRBV2 and TRBJ2-5; a stretch of 9 junction bases matches TRBD2. This TCR derives from a donor aged 50 or older with non-small cell lung cancer. In nucleotide form, the sequence is TGTGCCAGCAGCCCAGGGACTAGCCCAGGCCGGGCCCAGTACTTC. The resulting protein is CASSPGTSPGRAQYF.